The source of this T cell receptor (beta chain) is a study of T cell responses to AZD1222 COVID-19 vaccine. Trimming cost V 4 bases and J 0 bases; bases outside gene matches: 9. Germline V CDR1 and CDR2: LGHNA, YSLEER. The CDR3 runs 17 residues. TCRdb's copy holds only in-frame clones and misses some; the assay was immunoSEQ multiplex PCR. The profile shows 130,000 to 150,000 clones, roughly nine tenths of them singletons. The genes are TRBV4-3 and TRBJ1-3, with 7 bases lining up with TRBD1. The TCR originated in an adult who received the AZD1222 COVID-19 vaccine. Sample: peripheral blood, taken 28 days after the second AZD1222 dose. The CDR3 is CASSPTGQLRSGNTIYF. The CDR3 nucleotides read TGCGCCAGCAGCCCGACGGGACAGCTTCGCTCTGGAAACACCATATATTTT.